This TCR beta chain emerged from a study of T cells in women clearing cervical HPV infection. The repertoire was sequenced with immunoSEQ multiplex PCR; TCRdb's copy has only in-frame clones and lacks some. The listing contains tens of thousands of clones. In regard to this clone: Read data end 3 residues before the CDR3 end; the end is taken from the germline J gene.

The CDR3 consists of 11 residues. V shed 0 bases and J shed 6 bases, with 4 bases lying between them. Germline CDR1 reads SGHDT; CDR2 reads YYEEEE. This chain links TRBV5-6 with TRBJ2-7; no clear D. This TCR derives from a woman aged 18 to 69 with a cervical HPV16 infection that either progressed to CIN3+ or cleared (not recorded which). The sample comprised blood buffy coat. The CDR3 reads CASSLEGEQYF. The sequenced part of the CDR3 DNA is TGTGCCAGCAGCTTGGAGGGCGAG. The whole variable domain, remainder taken from reference TRBV5-6 and TRBJ2-7, is DAGVTQSPTHLIKTRGQQVTLRCSPKSGHDTVSWYQQALGQGPQFIFQYYEEEERQRGNFPDRFSGHQFPNYSSELNVNALLLGDSALYLCASSLEGEQYFGPGTRLTVT.